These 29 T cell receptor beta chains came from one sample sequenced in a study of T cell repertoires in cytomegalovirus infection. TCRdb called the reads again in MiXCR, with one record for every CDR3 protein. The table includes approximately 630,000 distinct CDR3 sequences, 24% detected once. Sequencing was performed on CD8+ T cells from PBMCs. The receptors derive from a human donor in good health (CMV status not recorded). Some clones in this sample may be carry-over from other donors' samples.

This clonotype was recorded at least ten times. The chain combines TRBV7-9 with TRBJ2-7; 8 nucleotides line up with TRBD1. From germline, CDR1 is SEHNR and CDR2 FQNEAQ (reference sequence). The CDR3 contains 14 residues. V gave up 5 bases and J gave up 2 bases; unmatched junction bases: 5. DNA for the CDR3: TGTGCCAGCAGCATCGGACAGGGCACCTACGAGCAGTACTTC. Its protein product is CASSIGQGTYEQYF.

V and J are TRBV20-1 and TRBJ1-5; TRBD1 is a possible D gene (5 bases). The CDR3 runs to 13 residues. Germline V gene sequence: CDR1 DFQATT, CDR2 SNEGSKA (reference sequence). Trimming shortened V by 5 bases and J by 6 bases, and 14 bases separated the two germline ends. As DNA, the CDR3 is TGCAGTGCTTATACAGGCGCCAGTCAGCCCCAGCATTTT. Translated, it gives CSAYTGASQPQHF.

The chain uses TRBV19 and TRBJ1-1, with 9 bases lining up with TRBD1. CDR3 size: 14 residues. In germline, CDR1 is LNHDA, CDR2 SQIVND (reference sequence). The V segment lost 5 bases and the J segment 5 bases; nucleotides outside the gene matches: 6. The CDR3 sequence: CASSVGQGGTEAFF. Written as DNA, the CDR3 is TGTGCCAGTAGTGTGGGACAGGGCGGGACTGAAGCTTTCTTT.

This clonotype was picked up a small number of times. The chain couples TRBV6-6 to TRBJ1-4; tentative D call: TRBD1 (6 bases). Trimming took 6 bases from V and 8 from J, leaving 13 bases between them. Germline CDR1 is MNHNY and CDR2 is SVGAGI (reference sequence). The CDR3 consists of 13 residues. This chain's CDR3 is CASSSTGREKLFF. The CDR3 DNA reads TGTGCCAGCAGCAGCACAGGGAGAGAAAAACTGTTTTTT.

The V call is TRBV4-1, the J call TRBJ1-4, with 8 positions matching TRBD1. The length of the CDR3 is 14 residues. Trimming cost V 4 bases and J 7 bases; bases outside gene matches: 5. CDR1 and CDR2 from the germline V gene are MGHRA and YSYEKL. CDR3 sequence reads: CASSPGQDTEKLFF. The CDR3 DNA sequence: TGCGCCAGCAGCCCGGGACAGGACACTGAAAAACTGTTTTTT.

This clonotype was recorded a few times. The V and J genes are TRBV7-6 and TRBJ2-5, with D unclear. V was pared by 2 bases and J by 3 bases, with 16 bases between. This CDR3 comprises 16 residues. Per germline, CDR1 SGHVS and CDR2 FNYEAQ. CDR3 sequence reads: CASSLRAVVREETQYF. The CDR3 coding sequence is TGTGCCAGCAGCTTAAGGGCGGTGGTCAGAGAAGAGACCCAGTACTTC. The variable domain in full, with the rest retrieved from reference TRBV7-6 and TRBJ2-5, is GAGVSQSPRYKVTKRGQDVALRCDPISGHVSLYWYRQALGQGPEFLTYFNYEAQQDKSGLPNDRFSAERPEGSISTLTIQRTEQRDSAMYRCASSLRAVVREETQYFGPGTRLLVL.

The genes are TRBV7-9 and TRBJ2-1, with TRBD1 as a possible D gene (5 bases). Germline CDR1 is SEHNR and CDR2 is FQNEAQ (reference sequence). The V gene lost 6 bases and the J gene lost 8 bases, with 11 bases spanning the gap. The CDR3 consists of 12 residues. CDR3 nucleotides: TGTGCCAGCAGGAACTGGGGCCATGAGCAGTTCTTC. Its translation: CASRNWGHEQFF.

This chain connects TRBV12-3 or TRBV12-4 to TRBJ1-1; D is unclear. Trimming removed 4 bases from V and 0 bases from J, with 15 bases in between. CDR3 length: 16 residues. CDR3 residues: CASSSILSSMNTEAFF. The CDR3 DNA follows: TGTGCCAGCAGTTCGATTCTTAGTTCAATGAACACTGAAGCTTTCTTT.

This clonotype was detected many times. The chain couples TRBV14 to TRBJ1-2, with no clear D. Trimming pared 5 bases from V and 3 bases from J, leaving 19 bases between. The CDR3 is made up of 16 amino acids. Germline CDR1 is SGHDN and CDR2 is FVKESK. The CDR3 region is CASSEEMAAPDYGYTF. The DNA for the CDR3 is TGTGCCAGCAGCGAGGAGATGGCAGCCCCTGACTATGGCTACACCTTC. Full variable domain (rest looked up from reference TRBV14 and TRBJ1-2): EAGVTQFPSHSVIEKGQTVTLRCDPISGHDNLYWYRRVMGKEIKFLLHFVKESKQDESGMPNNRFLAERTGGTYSTLKVQPAELEDSGVYFCASSEEMAAPDYGYTFGSGTRLTVV.

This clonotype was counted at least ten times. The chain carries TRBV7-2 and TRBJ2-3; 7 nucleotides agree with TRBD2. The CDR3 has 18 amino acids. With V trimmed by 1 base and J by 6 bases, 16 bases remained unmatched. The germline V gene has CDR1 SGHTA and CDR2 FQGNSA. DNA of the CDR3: TGTGCCAGCAGCTTAGAGCGGTGGGGGGGTAGTAATTTTGATACGCAGTATTTT. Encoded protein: CASSLERWGGSNFDTQYF.

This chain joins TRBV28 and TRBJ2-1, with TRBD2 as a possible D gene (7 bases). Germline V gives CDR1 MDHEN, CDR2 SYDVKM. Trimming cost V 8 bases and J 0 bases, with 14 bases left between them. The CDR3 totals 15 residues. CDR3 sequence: CASGGGHPSYNEQFF. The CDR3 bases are TGTGCCAGCGGGGGGGGACACCCCTCCTACAATGAGCAGTTCTTC.

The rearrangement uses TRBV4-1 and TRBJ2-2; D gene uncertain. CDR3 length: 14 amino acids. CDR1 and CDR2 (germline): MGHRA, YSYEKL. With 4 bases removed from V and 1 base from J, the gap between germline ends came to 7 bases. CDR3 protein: CASSLHENTGELFF. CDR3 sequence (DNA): TGCGCCAGCAGCCTCCACGAGAACACCGGGGAGCTGTTTTTT.

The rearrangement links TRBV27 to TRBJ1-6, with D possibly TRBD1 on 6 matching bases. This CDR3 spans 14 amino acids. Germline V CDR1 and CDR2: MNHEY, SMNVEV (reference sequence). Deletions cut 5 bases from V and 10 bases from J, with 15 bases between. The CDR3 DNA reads TGTGCCAGCAGTCCGGGGGGCTTAGGCTCACCCCTCCACTTT. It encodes CASSPGGLGSPLHF.

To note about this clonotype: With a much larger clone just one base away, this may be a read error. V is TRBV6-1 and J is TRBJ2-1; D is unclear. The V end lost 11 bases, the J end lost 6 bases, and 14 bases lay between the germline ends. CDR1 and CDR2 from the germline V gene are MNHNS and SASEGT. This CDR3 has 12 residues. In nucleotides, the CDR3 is TGTGCCGGCGGCGTCACCATCAATGAGCAGTTCTTC. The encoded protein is CAGGVTINEQFF.

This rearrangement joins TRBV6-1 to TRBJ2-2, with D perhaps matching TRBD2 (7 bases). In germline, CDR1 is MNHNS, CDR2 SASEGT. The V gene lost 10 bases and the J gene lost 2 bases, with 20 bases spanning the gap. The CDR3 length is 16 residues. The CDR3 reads CAIPLTAGANTGELFF. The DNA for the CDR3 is TGTGCCATCCCACTAACGGCGGGGGCCAACACCGGGGAGCTGTTTTTT.

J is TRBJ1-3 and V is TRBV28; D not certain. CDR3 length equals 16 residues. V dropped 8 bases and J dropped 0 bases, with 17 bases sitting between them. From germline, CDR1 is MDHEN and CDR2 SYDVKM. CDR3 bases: TGTGCCAGCGCTCCTTCGACAAGGAGCTCTGGAAACACCATATATTTT. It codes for CASAPSTRSSGNTIYF.

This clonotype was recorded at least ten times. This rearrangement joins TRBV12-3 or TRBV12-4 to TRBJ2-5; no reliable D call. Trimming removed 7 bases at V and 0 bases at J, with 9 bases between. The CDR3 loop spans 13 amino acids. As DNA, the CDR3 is TGTGCCAGCACGTTACCCTACCAAGAGACCCAGTACTTC. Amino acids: CASTLPYQETQYF.

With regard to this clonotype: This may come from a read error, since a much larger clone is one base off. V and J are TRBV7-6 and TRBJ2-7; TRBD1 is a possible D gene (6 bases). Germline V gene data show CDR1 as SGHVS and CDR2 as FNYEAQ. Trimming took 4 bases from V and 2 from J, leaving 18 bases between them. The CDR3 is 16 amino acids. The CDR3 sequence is CASSYYPRQETYEQYF. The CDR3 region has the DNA TGTGCCAGCAGCTACTACCCGAGACAGGAAACCTACGAGCAGTACTTC.

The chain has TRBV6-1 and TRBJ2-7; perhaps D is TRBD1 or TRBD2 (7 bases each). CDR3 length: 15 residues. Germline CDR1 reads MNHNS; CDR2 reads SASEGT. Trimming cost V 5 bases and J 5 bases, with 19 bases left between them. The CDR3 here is CASSPAGQTFHEQYV. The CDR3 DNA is TGTGCCAGCAGTCCAGCGGGACAGACGTTTCACGAGCAGTACGTC.

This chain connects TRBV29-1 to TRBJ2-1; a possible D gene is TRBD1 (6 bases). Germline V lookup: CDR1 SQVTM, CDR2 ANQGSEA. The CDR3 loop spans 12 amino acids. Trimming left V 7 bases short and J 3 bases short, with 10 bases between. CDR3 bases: TGCAGCGCCCGGGACAACTACAATGAGCAGTTCTTC. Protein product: CSARDNYNEQFF.

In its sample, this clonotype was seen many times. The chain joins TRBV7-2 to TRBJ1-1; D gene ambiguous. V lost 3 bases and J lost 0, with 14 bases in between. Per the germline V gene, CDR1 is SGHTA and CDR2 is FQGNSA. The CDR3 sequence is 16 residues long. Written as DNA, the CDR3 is TGTGCCAGCAGCTTCACCCCGGTCGGCGTGAACACTGAAGCTTTCTTT. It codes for CASSFTPVGVNTEAFF.

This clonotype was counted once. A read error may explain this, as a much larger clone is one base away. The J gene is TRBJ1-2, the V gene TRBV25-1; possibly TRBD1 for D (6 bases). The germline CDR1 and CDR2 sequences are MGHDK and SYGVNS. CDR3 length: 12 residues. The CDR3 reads CASSEYRGGYIF. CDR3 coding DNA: TGTGCCAGCAGTGAATACCGGGGGGGCTACATCTTC.

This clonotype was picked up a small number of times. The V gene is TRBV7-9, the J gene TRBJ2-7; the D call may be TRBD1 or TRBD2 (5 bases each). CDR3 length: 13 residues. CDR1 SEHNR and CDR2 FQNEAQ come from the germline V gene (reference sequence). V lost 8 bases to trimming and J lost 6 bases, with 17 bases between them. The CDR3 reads CASWDVEESEQYF. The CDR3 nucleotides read TGTGCCAGCTGGGACGTCGAGGAGTCCGAGCAGTACTTC.

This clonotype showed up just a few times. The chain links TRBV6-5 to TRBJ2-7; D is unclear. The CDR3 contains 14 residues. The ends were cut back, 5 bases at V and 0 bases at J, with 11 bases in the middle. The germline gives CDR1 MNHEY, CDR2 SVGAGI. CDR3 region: CASSPYGPSYEQYF. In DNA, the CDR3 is TGTGCCAGCAGTCCCTACGGACCCTCCTACGAGCAGTACTTC.

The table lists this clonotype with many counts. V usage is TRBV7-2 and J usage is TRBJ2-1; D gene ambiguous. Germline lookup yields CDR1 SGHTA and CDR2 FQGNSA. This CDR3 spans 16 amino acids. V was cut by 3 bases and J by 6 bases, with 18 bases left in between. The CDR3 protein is CASSFLSQAAFNEQFF. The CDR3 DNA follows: TGTGCCAGCAGCTTCCTTTCTCAGGCCGCTTTCAATGAGCAGTTCTTC.

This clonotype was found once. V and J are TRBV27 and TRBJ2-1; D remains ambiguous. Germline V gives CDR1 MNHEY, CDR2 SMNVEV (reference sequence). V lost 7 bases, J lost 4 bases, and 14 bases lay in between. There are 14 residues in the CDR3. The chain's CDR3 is CASTPIPRYNEQFF. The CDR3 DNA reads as TGTGCCAGCACACCGATCCCGCGATACAATGAGCAGTTCTTC.

Here the CDR3 reads CASSQRHRAIEELFF. In DNA, the CDR3 is TGTGCCAGCAGCCAAAGGCACAGAGCTATCGAGGAACTGTTTTTT. The chain has TRBV14 and TRBJ1-4; no clear D gene. The CDR3 has 15 amino acids. CDR1 SGHDN and CDR2 FVKESK come from the germline V gene. The V and J ends lost 2 bases and 12 bases respectively, with 19 bases between them.

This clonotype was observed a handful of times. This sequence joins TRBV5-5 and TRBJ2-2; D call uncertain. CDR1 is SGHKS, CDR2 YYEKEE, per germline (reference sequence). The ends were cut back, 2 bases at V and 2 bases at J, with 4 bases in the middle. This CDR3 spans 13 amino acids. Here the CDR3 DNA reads TGTGCCAGCAGCTTTTATAACACCGGGGAGCTGTTTTTT. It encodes CASSFYNTGELFF.

CDR3: CASSLVSQGTGELFF. CDR3 DNA sequence: TGTGCCAGCAGCTTAGTGTCTCAGGGAACCGGGGAGCTGTTTTTT. The chain carries TRBV7-6 and TRBJ2-2, with a tentative D call TRBD1 (5 bases). CDR3 length: 15 residues. Trimming took 1 base from V and 5 from J, leaving 11 bases between them. Germline assignment: CDR1 SGHVS and CDR2 FNYEAQ.